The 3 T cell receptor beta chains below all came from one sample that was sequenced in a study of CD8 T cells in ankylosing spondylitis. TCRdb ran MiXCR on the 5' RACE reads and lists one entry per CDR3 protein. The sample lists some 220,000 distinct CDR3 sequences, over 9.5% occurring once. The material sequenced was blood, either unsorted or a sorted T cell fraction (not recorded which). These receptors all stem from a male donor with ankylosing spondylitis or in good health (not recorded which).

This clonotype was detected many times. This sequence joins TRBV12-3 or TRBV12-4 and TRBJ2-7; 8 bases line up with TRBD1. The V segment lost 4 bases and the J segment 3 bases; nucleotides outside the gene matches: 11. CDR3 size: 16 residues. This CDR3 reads CASSSSWGQVLYEQYF. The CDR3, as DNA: TGTGCCAGCAGTTCCTCGTGGGGACAGGTACTCTACGAGCAGTACTTC.

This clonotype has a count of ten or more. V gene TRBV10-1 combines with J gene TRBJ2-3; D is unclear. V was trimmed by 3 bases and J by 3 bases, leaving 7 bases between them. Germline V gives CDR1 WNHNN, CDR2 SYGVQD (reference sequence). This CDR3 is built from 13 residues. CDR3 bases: TGCGCCAGCAGTGATCTGAGGACAGATACGCAGTATTTT. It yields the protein CASSDLRTDTQYF.

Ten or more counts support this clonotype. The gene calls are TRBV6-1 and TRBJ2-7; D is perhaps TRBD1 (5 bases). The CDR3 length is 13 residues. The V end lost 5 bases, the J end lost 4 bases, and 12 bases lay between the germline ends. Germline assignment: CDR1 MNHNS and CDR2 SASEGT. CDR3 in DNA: TGTGCCAGCAGTCCTTGGGGCCCTTACGAGCAGTACTTC. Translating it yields CASSPWGPYEQYF.